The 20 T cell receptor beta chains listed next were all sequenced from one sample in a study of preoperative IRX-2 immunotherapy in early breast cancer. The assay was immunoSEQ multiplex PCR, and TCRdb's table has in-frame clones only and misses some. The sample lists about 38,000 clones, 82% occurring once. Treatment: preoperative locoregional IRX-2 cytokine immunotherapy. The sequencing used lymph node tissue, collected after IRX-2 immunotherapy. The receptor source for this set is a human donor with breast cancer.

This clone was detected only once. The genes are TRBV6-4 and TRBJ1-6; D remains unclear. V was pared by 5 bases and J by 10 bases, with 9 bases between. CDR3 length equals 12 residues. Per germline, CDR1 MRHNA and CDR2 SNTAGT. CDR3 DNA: TGTGCCAGCAGTTACCCCCGGTCACCCCTCCACTTT. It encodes CASSYPRSPLHF.

The CDR3 DNA follows: TGCGCCAGCAGCTTCTGGCCCGGGACAGGAGACTACAATGAGCAGTTCTTC. Translation gives CASSFWPGTGDYNEQFF. The chain has TRBV5-1 and TRBJ2-1; 8 bases agree with TRBD1. CDR1 and CDR2 (germline): SGHRS, YFSETQ. V lost 2 bases to trimming and J lost 3 bases; unmatched junction nucleotides: 10. The CDR3 spans 17 residues.

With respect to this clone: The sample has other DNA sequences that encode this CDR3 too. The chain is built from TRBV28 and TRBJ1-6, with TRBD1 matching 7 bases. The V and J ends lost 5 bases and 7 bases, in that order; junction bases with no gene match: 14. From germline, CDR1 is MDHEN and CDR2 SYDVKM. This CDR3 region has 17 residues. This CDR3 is CASSPTGEAVRNSPLHF. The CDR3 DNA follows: TGTGCCAGCAGTCCCACAGGGGAAGCGGTTAGGAATTCACCCCTCCACTTT.

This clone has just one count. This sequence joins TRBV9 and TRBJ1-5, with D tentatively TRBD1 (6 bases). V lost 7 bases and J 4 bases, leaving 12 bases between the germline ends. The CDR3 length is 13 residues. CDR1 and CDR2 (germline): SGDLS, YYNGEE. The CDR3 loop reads CASGGRGNQPQHF. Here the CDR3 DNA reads TGTGCCAGCGGGGGTAGGGGGAATCAGCCCCAGCATTTT.

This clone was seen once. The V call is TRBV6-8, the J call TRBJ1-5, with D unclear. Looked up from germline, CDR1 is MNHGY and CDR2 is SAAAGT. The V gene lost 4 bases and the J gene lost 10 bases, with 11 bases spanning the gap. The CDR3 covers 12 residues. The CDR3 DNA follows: TGTGCCAGCAGTTCTCGGGGATCACCCCAGCATTTT. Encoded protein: CASSSRGSPQHF.

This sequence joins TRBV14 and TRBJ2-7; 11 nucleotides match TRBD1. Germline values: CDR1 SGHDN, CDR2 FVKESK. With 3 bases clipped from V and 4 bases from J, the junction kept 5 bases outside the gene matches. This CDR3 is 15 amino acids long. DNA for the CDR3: TGTGCCAGCAGCCATTGGACAGGGGGCCAATACGAGCAGTACTTC. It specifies CASSHWTGGQYEQYF.

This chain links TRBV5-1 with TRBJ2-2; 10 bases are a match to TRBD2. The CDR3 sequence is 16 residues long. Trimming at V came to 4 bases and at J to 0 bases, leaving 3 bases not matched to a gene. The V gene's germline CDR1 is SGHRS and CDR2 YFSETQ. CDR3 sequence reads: CASSQGLAANTGELFF. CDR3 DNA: TGCGCCAGCAGCCAAGGACTAGCGGCGAACACCGGGGAGCTGTTTTTT. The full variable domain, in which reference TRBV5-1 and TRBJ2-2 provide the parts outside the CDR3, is KAGVTQTPRYLIKTRGQQVTLSCSPISGHRSVSWYQQTPGQGLQFLFEYFSETQRNKGNFPGRFSGRQFSNSRSEMNVSTLELGDSALYLCASSQGLAANTGELFFGEGSRLTVL.

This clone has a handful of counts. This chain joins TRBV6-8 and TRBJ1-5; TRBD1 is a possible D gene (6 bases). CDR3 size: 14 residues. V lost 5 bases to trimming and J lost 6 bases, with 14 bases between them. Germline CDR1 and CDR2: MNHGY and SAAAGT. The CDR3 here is CASSPQGIRQPQHF. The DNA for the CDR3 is TGTGCCAGCAGTCCACAGGGAATTCGTCAGCCCCAGCATTTT.

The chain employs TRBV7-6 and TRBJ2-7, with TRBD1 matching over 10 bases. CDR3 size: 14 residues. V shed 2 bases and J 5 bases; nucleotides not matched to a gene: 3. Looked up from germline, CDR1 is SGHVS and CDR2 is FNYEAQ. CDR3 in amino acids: CASSLIGTGDEQYF. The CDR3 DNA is TGTGCCAGCAGCTTAATAGGGACAGGGGACGAGCAGTACTTC.

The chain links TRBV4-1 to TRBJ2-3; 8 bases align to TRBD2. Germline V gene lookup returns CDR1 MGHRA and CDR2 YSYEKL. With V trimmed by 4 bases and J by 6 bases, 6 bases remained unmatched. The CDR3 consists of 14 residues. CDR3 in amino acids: CASSRTSRQDTQYF. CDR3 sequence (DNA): TGCGCCAGCAGCCGGACTAGCCGTCAGGATACGCAGTATTTT.

CDR3: CASSPRGLSYEQYF. The CDR3 region has the DNA TGTGCCAGCAGCCCCCGAGGGCTTAGCTACGAGCAGTACTTC. The rearrangement uses TRBV7-2 and TRBJ2-7; D is perhaps TRBD2 (5 bases). CDR1 and CDR2 (germline): SGHTA, FQGNSA. Trimming removed 5 bases from V and 3 bases from J, with 14 bases in between. This CDR3 region has 14 residues.

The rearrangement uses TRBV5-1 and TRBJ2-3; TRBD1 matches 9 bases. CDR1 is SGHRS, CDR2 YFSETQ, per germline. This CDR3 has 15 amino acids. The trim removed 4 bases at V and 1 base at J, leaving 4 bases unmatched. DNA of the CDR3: TGCGCCAGCAGCCCAGGGGACAGGGGCACAGATACGCAGTATTTT. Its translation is CASSPGDRGTDTQYF.

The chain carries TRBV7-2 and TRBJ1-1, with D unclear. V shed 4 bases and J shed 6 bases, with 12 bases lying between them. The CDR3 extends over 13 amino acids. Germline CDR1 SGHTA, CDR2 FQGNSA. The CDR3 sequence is CASSSARRSEAFF. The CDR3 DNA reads TGTGCCAGCAGCTCTGCCCGACGCTCTGAAGCTTTCTTT.

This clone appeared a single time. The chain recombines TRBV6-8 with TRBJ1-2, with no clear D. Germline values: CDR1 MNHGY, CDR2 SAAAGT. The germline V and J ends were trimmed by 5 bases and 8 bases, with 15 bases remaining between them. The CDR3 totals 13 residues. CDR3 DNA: TGTGCCAGCAGTCACGGCCCTGAACGGGGCTACACCTTC. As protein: CASSHGPERGYTF.

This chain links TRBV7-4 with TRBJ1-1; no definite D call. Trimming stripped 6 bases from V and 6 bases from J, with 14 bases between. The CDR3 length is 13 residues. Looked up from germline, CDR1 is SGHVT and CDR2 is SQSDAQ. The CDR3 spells CASRSISGSEAFF. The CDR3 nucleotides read TGTGCCAGCAGGTCTATTTCGGGTTCTGAAGCTTTCTTT.

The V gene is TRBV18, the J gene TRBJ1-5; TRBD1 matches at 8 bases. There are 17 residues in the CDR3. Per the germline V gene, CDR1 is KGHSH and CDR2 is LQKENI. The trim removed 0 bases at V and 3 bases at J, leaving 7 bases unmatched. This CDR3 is CASSPPPGQGNNQPQHF. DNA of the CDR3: TGTGCCAGCTCACCACCCCCCGGACAGGGTAACAATCAGCCCCAGCATTTT.

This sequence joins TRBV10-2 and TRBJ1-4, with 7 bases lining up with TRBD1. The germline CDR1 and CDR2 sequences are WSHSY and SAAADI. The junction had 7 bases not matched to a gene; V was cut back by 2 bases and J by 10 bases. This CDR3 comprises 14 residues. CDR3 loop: CASSEVGQLRKLFF. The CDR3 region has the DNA TGCGCCAGCAGTGAGGTGGGACAGCTAAGAAAACTGTTTTTT.

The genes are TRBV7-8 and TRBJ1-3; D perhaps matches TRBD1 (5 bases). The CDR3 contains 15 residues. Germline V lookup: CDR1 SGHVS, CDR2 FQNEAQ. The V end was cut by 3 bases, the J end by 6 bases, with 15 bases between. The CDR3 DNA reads TGTGCCAGCAGCTTGGGACCGGGCGAGGTAAACACCATATATTTT. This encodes CASSLGPGEVNTIYF.

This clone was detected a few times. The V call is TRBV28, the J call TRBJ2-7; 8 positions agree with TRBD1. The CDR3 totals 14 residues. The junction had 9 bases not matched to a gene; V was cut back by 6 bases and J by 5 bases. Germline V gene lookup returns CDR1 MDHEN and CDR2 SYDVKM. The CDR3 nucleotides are TGTGCCAGCAGCCCTGCGCAGGGGGCAAACGAGCAGTACTTC. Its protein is CASSPAQGANEQYF.

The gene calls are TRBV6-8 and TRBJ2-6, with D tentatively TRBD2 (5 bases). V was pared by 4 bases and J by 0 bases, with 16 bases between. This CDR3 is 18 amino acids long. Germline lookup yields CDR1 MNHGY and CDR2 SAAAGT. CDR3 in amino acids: CASSSSRTPHSGANVLTF. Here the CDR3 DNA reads TGTGCCAGCAGTTCCTCGAGGACTCCCCACTCTGGGGCCAACGTCCTGACTTTC.